The next 25 T cell receptor beta chains were all read from a single sample in a study of T cell responses to AZD1222 COVID-19 vaccine. Libraries were prepared by immunoSEQ multiplex PCR; TCRdb keeps only in-frame clonotypes and omits some of them. This table has approximately 180,000 clones, roughly 92% appearing once. Sequences were derived from peripheral blood, sampled on day 0 of AZD1222 vaccination. These receptors were taken from an adult in good health.

The V gene is TRBV10-3, the J gene TRBJ1-5, with D possibly TRBD1 on 5 matching bases. CDR1 is ENHRY, CDR2 SYGVKD, per germline. Trimming removed 0 bases from V and 7 bases from J, with 7 bases in between. The CDR3 covers 13 residues. The CDR3 here is CAISESGQQPQHF. Here the CDR3 DNA reads TGTGCCATCAGTGAGTCGGGGCAACAGCCCCAGCATTTT.

The V gene is TRBV9, the J gene TRBJ1-1; perhaps TRBD1 as D (5 bases). Trimming stripped 6 bases from V and 3 bases from J, with 15 bases between. Germline V gives CDR1 SGDLS, CDR2 YYNGEE. The CDR3 length is 14 residues. The CDR3 DNA reads as TGTGCCAGCAAGGTCCAGGGAAGGGACACTGAAGCTTTCTTT. Protein: CASKVQGRDTEAFF.

For this clone: Distinct nucleotide sequences in the sample also encode this CDR3. The chain recombines TRBV7-9 with TRBJ2-3; TRBD2 is a possible D gene (6 bases). Germline CDR1 reads SEHNR; CDR2 reads FQNEAQ (reference sequence). The CDR3 runs 15 residues. V dropped 0 bases and J dropped 2 bases, with 9 bases sitting between them. The CDR3: CASSLASGFTDTQYF. For the CDR3, the DNA is TGTGCCAGCAGCTTAGCGAGCGGGTTCACAGATACGCAGTATTTT.

The chain has TRBV27 and TRBJ2-3; D is undetermined. This CDR3 contains 13 residues. Trimming took off 5 bases at V and 1 base at J, with 7 bases between the two ends. Germline assignment: CDR1 MNHEY and CDR2 SMNVEV (reference sequence). The chain's CDR3 is CASSTYGTDTQYF. CDR3 nucleotides: TGTGCCAGCAGTACCTACGGCACAGATACGCAGTATTTT.

The CDR3 reads CASSTPWTGTDEKLFF. Here the CDR3 DNA reads TGTGCCAGCAGCACCCCGTGGACAGGGACGGATGAAAAACTGTTTTTT. This rearrangement joins TRBV28 to TRBJ1-4, with 8 positions matching TRBD1. V lost 6 bases and J lost 6; bases outside the gene matches: 12. This CDR3 has 16 residues. The germline V gene has CDR1 MDHEN and CDR2 SYDVKM.

The genes are TRBV11-2 and TRBJ2-7; TRBD2 agrees at 7 bases. Losses at the gene ends were 5 bases for V and 11 bases for J; bases not matched to a gene: 9. The CDR3 extends over 12 amino acids. Germline CDR1 and CDR2: SGHAT and FQNNGV. CDR3 amino acids: CASSPSFGRKYF. The CDR3 nucleotides are TGTGCCAGCAGCCCGAGTTTCGGGAGGAAGTACTTC.

The CDR3 region is CASSEDRVYGYTF. The CDR3, as DNA: TGTGCCAGCAGTGAAGACCGGGTCTATGGCTACACCTTC. V and J are TRBV6-1 and TRBJ1-2; D is unclear. The V gene's germline CDR1 is MNHNS and CDR2 SASEGT. V was trimmed by 1 base and J by 4 bases, leaving 7 bases between them. The CDR3 covers 13 residues.

The chain employs TRBV24-1 and TRBJ2-1; weak D call: TRBD2 (5 bases). The CDR3 consists of 14 residues. The germline CDR1 and CDR2 sequences are KGHDR and SFDVKD. Trimming stripped 5 bases from V and 10 bases from J, with 17 bases between. The CDR3 DNA sequence: TGTGCCACCAGTGGAGAAGCGGCAGGAAGGGAGCAGTTCTTC. It codes for CATSGEAAGREQFF.

The chain is built from TRBV27 and TRBJ2-1; no clear D. The germline CDR1 and CDR2 sequences are MNHEY and SMNVEV (reference sequence). V dropped 0 bases and J dropped 5 bases, with 14 bases sitting between them. This CDR3 spans 16 amino acids. CDR3 sequence: CASSLSIQFMNNEQFF. Here the CDR3 DNA reads TGTGCCAGCAGTTTATCGATACAGTTTATGAACAATGAGCAGTTCTTC.

The chain joins TRBV30 to TRBJ1-1; perhaps TRBD1 as D (6 bases). The CDR3 runs 16 residues. V gave up 3 bases and J gave up 6 bases, with 23 bases separating them. Germline V lookup: CDR1 GTSNPN, CDR2 SVGIG (reference sequence). CDR3 nucleotides: TGTGCCTGGAGAAGGACAGTCGACCCGACTTTGCCTGAAGCTTTCTTT. This gives the protein CAWRRTVDPTLPEAFF.

The chain joins TRBV29-1 to TRBJ2-7, with unresolved D. Germline V gene data show CDR1 as SQVTM and CDR2 as ANQGSEA. V lost 8 bases, J lost 2 bases, and 16 bases lay in between. CDR3 length: 13 residues. CDR3 nucleotide sequence: TGCAGCCTACGGTCGCGAAAAGCCTACGAGCAGTACTTC. It specifies CSLRSRKAYEQYF.

This clone was seen a single time. The V call is TRBV5-1, the J call TRBJ2-1, with 10 bases that match TRBD2. The junction had 15 bases not matched to a gene; V was cut back by 0 bases and J by 15 bases. The CDR3 covers 16 residues. Germline V gene data show CDR1 as SGHRS and CDR2 as YFSETQ. CDR3 DNA sequence: TGCGCCAGCAGCTTGGGCCCCCTAGCGGGGGTAACAATGAGGTTCTTC. Translated, it gives CASSLGPLAGVTMRFF.

The chain combines TRBV7-9 with TRBJ2-6; 8 nucleotides match TRBD1. The CDR3 sequence is 18 residues long. Germline assignment: CDR1 SEHNR and CDR2 FQNEAQ (reference sequence). V dropped 5 bases and J dropped 0; count of bases not matched to a gene: 9. The chain's CDR3 is CASSPGTGLISGANVLTF. In nucleotides, the CDR3 is TGTGCCAGCAGCCCGGGGACAGGATTAATCTCTGGGGCCAACGTCCTGACTTTC.

This clone showed up just a few times. The V and J genes are TRBV19 and TRBJ1-5, with TRBD1 identical over 7 bases. V shed 9 bases, J shed 2 bases, and the junction held 13 bases outside the gene matches. The CDR3 contains 16 residues. Germline CDR1 is LNHDA and CDR2 is SQIVND (reference sequence). In DNA, the CDR3 is TGTGCCAGCCGGGACAGCAGCTTATCGGGCAATCAGCCCCAGCATTTT. Translation: CASRDSSLSGNQPQHF.

This chain uses TRBV20-1 with TRBJ2-5; D call uncertain. CDR3 length: 11 amino acids. V lost 1 base and J lost 5, with 5 bases in between. Germline V gives CDR1 DFQATT, CDR2 SNEGSKA (reference sequence). CDR3: CSARAGETQYF. The CDR3 DNA reads TGCAGTGCTAGAGCTGGGGAGACCCAGTACTTC.

The V call is TRBV5-1, the J call TRBJ1-1, with a possible D match to TRBD1 (5 bases). Trimming stripped 0 bases from V and 4 bases from J, with 10 bases between. The CDR3 length is 14 residues. The V gene's germline CDR1 is SGHRS and CDR2 YFSETQ. DNA of the CDR3: TGCGCCAGCAGCTTGGGGGGCTCGGGCACTGAAGCTTTCTTT. Amino acid sequence: CASSLGGSGTEAFF.

The genes are TRBV12-5 and TRBJ1-5; possibly TRBD1 for D (6 bases). The germline CDR1 and CDR2 sequences are LGHNT and FRNRAP. The CDR3 extends over 16 amino acids. Trimming took off 9 bases at V and 0 bases at J, with 18 bases between the two ends. CDR3 nucleotides: TGTGCTAGCATTGGGGGCGGACAGAATAGCAATCAGCCCCAGCATTTT. Protein: CASIGGGQNSNQPQHF.

A few counts support this clone. The gene calls are TRBV5-1 and TRBJ1-6, with a possible D match to TRBD1 (6 bases). The V gene's germline CDR1 is SGHRS and CDR2 YFSETQ. V gave up 4 bases and J gave up 6 bases, with 14 bases separating them. This CDR3 has 15 amino acids. CDR3 loop: CASSPTTGSNSPLHF. CDR3 bases: TGCGCCAGCAGCCCAACAACAGGGAGTAATTCACCCCTCCACTTT.

V and J are TRBV20-1 and TRBJ2-3, with unresolved D. CDR1 is DFQATT, CDR2 SNEGSKA, per germline (reference sequence). Trimming left V 7 bases short and J 6 bases short, with 8 bases between. The CDR3 covers 10 residues. The CDR3 sequence is CSVYADTQYF. CDR3 DNA: TGCAGTGTCTATGCCGATACGCAGTATTTT.

This clone was observed a single time. The chain recombines TRBV14 with TRBJ2-1, with D perhaps TRBD2 (6 bases). Per the germline V gene, CDR1 is SGHDN and CDR2 is FVKESK. V dropped 0 bases and J dropped 3 bases, with 18 bases sitting between them. The CDR3 extends over 18 amino acids. The CDR3 loop is CASSQDSQGGHLYNEQFF. CDR3 coding DNA: TGTGCCAGCAGCCAAGATAGCCAGGGAGGTCACCTCTACAATGAGCAGTTCTTC. The full variable domain, completed using reference TRBV14 and TRBJ2-1, is EAGVTQFPSHSVIEKGQTVTLRCDPISGHDNLYWYRRVMGKEIKFLLHFVKESKQDESGMPNNRFLAERTGGTYSTLKVQPAELEDSGVYFCASSQDSQGGHLYNEQFFGPGTRLTVL.

V gene TRBV6-2 or TRBV6-3 combines with J gene TRBJ2-7; possible D gene TRBD1, 6 bases. Trimming stripped 6 bases from V and 2 bases from J, with 14 bases between. CDR3 size: 14 residues. Germline CDR1 reads MNHEY; CDR2 reads SVGEGT. In DNA, the CDR3 is TGTGCCAGCAGCTCCGGGACACTCACCTACGAGCAGTACTTC. Translating gives CASSSGTLTYEQYF.

V is TRBV15 and J is TRBJ2-1; D could derive from TRBD1 or TRBD2 (5 bases each). The V gene's germline CDR1 is LNHNV and CDR2 YYDKDF (reference sequence). The CDR3 runs 14 residues. V was shortened by 7 bases and J by 5 bases, with 15 bases between the two germline ends. The CDR3 sequence: CATKGDPPDNEQFF. As DNA, the CDR3 is TGTGCCACCAAAGGGGACCCCCCAGACAATGAGCAGTTCTTC.

This chain uses TRBV30 with TRBJ2-1, with D uncertain. The germline CDR1 and CDR2 sequences are GTSNPN and SVGIG (reference sequence). The CDR3 sequence is 15 residues long. V was trimmed by 0 bases and J by 1 base, leaving 10 bases between them. The CDR3 DNA reads as TGTGCCTGGAGTGTATTACGAGCGTCCTACAATGAGCAGTTCTTC. Protein sequence: CAWSVLRASYNEQFF.

This clone was seen once. V is TRBV19 and J is TRBJ1-2; 8 positions agree with TRBD1. The CDR3 totals 14 residues. Trimming removed 3 bases from V and 8 bases from J; junction bases left unmatched: 8. From germline, CDR1 is LNHDA and CDR2 SQIVND (reference sequence). The CDR3 loop is CASSIDRGKSGYTF. The CDR3 DNA is TGTGCCAGTAGTATTGACAGGGGAAAGTCCGGCTACACCTTC.

The rearrangement uses TRBV18 and TRBJ2-7; no clear D gene. Looked up from germline, CDR1 is KGHSH and CDR2 is LQKENI. The CDR3 covers 12 residues. The V gene lost 0 bases and the J gene lost 3 bases, with 3 bases spanning the gap. The CDR3 region has the DNA TGTGCCAGCTCACCACCCAACTACGAGCAGTACTTC. As protein: CASSPPNYEQYF.